This T cell receptor (beta chain) emerged from a study of human T cells and chemical hapten exposure. At the level of the study: Patients got weekly scalp diphenylcyclopropenone doses over the approximately 23-week study.

Single cDNA molecules in the library carried unique molecular identifiers attached during preparation. Per the original methods: Ranging from about 23,224 to 700,000, TCR counts per sample had a median value of 95,638. MiXCR, applied by TCRdb to the RACE reads, yields one record per CDR3 protein. The V and J calls, along with clone size, are taken from TCRdb and not from the paper's own processing. This sample has around 150,000 distinct CDR3 sequences, with about 14% found just once. In the case of this clonotype: Its antigen remains unknown.

Broader study findings: Positive correlation was observed between PT1 expanded TCR counts and patch test score.

Indicated time point: patch test 1, 2 weeks after DPC sensitization. Stated treatment: therapeutic diphenylcyclopropenone sensitization with weekly scalp DPC. This specimen consisted of whole blood, obtained in connection with sensitization to the hapten diphenylcyclopropenone (DPC). This sequence was found in a woman in her 30s with alopecia areata. Some clones in this sample may be carry-over from other donors' samples.

DNA of the CDR3: TGTGCCAGCAGCCACCCAAGGGAGGGAGGGCGGAAATCAACCGGGGAGCTGTTTTTT. Its protein is CASSHPREGGRKSTGELFF. The rearrangement uses TRBV7-6 and TRBJ2-2; 7 bases are shared with TRBD2. The length of the CDR3 is 19 residues. Germline CDR1 reads SGHVS; CDR2 reads FNYEAQ. J was trimmed by 5 bases and V by 5 bases; bases with no gene match: 20.